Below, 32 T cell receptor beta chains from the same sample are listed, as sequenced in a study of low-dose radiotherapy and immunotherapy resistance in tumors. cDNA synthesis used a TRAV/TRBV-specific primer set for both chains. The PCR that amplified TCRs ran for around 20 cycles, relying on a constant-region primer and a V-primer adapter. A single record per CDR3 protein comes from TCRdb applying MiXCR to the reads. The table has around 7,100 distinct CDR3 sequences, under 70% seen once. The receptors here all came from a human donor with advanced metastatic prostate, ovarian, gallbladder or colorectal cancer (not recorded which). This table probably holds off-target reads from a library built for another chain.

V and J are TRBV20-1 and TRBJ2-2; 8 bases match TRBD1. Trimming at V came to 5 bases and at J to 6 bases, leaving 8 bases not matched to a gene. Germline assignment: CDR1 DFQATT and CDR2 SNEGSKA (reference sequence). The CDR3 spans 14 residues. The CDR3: CSAYDRGASGELFF. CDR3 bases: TGCAGTGCTTACGACAGGGGAGCCTCCGGGGAGCTGTTTTTT.

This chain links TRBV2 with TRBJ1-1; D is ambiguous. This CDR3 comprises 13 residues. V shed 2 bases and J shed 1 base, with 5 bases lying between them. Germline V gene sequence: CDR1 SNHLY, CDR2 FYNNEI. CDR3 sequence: CASSESGNTEAFF. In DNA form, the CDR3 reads TGTGCCAGCAGTGAATCAGGGAACACTGAAGCTTTCTTT.

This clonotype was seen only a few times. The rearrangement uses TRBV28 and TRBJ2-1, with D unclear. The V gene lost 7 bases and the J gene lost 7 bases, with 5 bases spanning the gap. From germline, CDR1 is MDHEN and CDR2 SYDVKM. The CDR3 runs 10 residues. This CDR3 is CASKMNEQFF. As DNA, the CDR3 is TGTGCCAGCAAGATGAATGAGCAGTTCTTC.

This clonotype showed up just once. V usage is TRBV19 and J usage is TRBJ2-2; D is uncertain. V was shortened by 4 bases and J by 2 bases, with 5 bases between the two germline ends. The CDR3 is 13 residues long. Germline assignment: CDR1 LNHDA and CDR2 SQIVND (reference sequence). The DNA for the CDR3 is TGTGCCAGTAGTAAGCCTAACACCGGGGAGCTGTTTTTT. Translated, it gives CASSKPNTGELFF.

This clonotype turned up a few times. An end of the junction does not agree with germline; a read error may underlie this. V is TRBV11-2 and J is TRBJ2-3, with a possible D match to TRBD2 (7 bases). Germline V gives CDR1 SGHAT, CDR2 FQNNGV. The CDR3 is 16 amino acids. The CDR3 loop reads CASNLGGGAVSDTQYF. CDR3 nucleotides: TGTGCCAGCAACTTAGGAGGGGGGGCCGTTTCCGATACGCAGTATTTT.

In nucleotides, the CDR3 is TGCAGCGTTCTGATACCGGGGGAGGGCTATGGCTACACCTTC. Translating it yields CSVLIPGEGYGYTF. The rearrangement uses TRBV29-1 and TRBJ1-2; tentative D call: TRBD1 (5 bases). With 5 bases removed from V and 4 bases from J, the gap between germline ends came to 17 bases. Germline lookup yields CDR1 SQVTM and CDR2 ANQGSEA. This CDR3 has 14 residues.

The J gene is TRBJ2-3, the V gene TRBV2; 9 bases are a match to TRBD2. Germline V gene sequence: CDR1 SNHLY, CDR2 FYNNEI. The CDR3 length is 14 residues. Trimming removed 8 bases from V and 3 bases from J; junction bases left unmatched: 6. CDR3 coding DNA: TGTGCCAGCTTTGGCGGGGGGGCTACAGATACGCAGTATTTT. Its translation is CASFGGGATDTQYF.

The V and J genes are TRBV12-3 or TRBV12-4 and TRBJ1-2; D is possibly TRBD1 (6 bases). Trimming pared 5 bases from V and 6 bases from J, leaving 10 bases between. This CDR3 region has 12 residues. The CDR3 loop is CASSTGLDGYTF. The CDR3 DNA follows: TGTGCCAGCAGTACAGGGTTGGATGGCTACACCTTC.

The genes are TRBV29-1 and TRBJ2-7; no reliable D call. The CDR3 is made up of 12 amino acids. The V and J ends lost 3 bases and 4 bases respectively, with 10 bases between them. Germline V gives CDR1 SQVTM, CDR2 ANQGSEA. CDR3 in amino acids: CSVEVGSYEQYF. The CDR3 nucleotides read TGCAGCGTTGAGGTCGGTTCGTACGAGCAGTACTTC.

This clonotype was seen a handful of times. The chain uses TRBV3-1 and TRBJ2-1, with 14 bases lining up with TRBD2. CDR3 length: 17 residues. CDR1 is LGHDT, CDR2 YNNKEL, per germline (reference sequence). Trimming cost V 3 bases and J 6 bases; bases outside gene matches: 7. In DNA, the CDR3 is TGTGCCAGCAGCCAGGGGACTAGCGGGAGTTCGGTCAATGAGCAGTTCTTC. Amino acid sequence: CASSQGTSGSSVNEQFF.

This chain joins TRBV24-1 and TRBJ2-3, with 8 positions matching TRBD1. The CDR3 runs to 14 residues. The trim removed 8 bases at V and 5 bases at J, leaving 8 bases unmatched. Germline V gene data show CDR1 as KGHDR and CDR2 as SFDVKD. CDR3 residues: CATTGQGMRDTQYF. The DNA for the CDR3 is TGTGCCACCACAGGACAGGGTATGAGAGATACGCAGTATTTT.

CDR3 loop: CASSQAEDRVATDTQYF. CDR3 DNA: TGTGCCAGCAGCCAGGCCGAGGACAGGGTTGCCACAGATACGCAGTATTTT. The chain joins TRBV28 to TRBJ2-3, with 8 bases aligning to TRBD1. This CDR3 is built from 17 residues. The J segment lost 2 bases and the V segment lost 6 bases, leaving 13 bases of the junction unmatched. Germline loops: CDR1 MDHEN, CDR2 SYDVKM.

CDR3 nucleotide sequence: TGTGCCAGCCGGCGGGACAGCGGAACCGGGGAGCTGTTTTTT. Translated: CASRRDSGTGELFF. The V call is TRBV6-5, the J call TRBJ2-2; TRBD1 is a possible D gene (7 bases). This CDR3 comprises 14 residues. V lost 8 bases and J 5 bases, leaving 15 bases between the germline ends. Germline V CDR1 and CDR2: MNHEY, SVGAGI.

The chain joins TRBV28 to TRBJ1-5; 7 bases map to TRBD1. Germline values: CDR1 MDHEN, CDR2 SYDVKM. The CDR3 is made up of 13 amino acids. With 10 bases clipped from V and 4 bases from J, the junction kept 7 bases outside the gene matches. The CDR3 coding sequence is TGTGCCACCCTGACAGGGTTTAATCAGCCCCAGCATTTT. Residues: CATLTGFNQPQHF.

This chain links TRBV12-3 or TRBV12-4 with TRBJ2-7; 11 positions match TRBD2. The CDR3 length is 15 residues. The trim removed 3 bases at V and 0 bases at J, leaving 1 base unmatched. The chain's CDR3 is CASSFGTSGSYEQYF. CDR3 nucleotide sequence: TGTGCCAGCAGTTTCGGGACTAGCGGCTCCTACGAGCAGTACTTC.

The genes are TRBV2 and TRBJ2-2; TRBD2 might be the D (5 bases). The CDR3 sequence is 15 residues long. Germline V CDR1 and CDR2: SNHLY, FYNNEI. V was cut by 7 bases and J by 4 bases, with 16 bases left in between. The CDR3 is CASTSKAGGTGELFF. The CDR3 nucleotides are TGTGCCAGCACCTCGAAGGCAGGAGGCACCGGGGAGCTGTTTTTT.

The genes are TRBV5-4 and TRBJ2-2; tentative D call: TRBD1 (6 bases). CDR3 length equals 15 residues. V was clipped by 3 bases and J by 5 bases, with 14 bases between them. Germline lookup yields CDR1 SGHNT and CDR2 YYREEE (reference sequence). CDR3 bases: TGTGCCAGCAGCTCACACAAAACAGGGACCGGGGAGCTGTTTTTT. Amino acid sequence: CASSSHKTGTGELFF. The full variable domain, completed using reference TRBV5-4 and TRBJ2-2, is ETGVTQSPTHLIKTRGQQVTLRCSSQSGHNTVSWYQQALGQGPQFIFQYYREEENGRGNFPPRFSGLQFPNYSSELNVNALELDDSALYLCASSSHKTGTGELFFGEGSRLTVL.

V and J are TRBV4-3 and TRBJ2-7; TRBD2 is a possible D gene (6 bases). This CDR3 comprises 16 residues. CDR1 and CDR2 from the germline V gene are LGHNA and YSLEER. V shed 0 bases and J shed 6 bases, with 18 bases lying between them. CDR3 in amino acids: CASSQDPGAALGEQYF. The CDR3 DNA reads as TGCGCCAGCAGCCAAGACCCGGGAGCGGCATTGGGCGAGCAGTACTTC.

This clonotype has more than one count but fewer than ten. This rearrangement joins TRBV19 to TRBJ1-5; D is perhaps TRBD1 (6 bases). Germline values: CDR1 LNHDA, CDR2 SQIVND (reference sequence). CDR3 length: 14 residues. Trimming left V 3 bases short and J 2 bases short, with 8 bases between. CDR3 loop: CASSIRQGNQPQHF. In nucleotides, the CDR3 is TGTGCCAGTAGTATTCGACAGGGCAATCAGCCCCAGCATTTT.

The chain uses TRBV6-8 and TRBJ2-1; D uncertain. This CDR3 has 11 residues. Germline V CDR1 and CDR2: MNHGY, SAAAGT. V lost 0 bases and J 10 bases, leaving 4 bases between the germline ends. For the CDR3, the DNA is TGTGCCAGCAGTTACTCGAGCGAGCAGTTCTTC. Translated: CASSYSSEQFF.

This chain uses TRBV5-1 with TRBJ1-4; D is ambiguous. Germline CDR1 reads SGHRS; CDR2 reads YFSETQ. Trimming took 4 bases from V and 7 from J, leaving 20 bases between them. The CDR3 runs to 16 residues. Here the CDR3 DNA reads TGCGCCAGCAGCAGGAACCGGGCCGAGGTGGGTGAAAAACTGTTTTTT. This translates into CASSRNRAEVGEKLFF.

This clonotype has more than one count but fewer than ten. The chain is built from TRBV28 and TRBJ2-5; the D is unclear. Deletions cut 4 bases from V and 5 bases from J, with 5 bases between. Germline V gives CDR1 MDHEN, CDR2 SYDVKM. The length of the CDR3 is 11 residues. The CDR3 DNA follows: TGTGCCAGCAGTTCGTCGGAGACCCAGTACTTC. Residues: CASSSSETQYF.

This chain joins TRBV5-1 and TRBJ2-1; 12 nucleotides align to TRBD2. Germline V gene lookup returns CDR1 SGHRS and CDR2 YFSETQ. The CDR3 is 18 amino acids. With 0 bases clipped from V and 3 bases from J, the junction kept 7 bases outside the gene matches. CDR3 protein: CASSLGLTSGGHYNEQFF. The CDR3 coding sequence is TGCGCCAGCAGCTTGGGCTTGACTAGCGGGGGACACTACAATGAGCAGTTCTTC.

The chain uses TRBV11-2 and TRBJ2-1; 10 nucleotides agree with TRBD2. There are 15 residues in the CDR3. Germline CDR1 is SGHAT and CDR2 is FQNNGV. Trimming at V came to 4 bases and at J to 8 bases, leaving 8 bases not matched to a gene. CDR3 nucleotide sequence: TGTGCCAGCAGCTACCTCAGCGGGGGGGCGGATGAGCAGTTCTTC. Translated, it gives CASSYLSGGADEQFF.

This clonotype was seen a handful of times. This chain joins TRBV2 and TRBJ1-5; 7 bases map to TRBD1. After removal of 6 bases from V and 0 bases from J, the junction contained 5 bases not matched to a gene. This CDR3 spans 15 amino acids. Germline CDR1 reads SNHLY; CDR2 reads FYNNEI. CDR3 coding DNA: TGTGCCAGCAGAGACAGGGTATCTAGCAATCAGCCCCAGCATTTT. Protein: CASRDRVSSNQPQHF.

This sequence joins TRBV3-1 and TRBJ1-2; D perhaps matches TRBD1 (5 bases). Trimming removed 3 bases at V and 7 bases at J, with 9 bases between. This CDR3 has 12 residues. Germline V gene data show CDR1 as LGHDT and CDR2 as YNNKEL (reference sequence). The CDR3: CASSQGVGGYTF. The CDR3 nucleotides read TGTGCCAGCAGCCAGGGGGTGGGTGGCTACACCTTC.

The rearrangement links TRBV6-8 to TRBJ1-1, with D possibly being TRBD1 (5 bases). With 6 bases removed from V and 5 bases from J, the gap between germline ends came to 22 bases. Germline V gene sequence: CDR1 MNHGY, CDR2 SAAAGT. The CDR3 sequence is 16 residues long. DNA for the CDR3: TGTGCCAGCAGCCCCCGGCCGGGGACCATGGGGACTGAAGCTTTCTTT. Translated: CASSPRPGTMGTEAFF.

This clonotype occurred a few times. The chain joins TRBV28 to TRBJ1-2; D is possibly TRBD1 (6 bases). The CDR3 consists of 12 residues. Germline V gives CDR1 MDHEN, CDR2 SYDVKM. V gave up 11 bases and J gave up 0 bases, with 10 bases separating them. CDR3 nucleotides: TGTGCCGTCCGGGGGCCTAACTATGGCTACACCTTC. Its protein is CAVRGPNYGYTF.

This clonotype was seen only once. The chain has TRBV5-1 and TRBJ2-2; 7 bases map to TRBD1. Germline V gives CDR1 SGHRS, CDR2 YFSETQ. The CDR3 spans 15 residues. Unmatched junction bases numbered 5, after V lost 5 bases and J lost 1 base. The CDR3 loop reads CASRPTGKNTGELFF. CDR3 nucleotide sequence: TGCGCCAGCAGACCGACAGGGAAGAACACCGGGGAGCTGTTTTTT.

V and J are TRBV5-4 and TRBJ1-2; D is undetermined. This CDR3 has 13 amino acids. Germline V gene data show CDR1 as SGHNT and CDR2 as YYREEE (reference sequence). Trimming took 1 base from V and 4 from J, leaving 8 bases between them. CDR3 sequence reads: CASSLQELYGYTF. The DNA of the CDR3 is TGTGCCAGCAGCTTGCAGGAACTCTATGGCTACACCTTC.

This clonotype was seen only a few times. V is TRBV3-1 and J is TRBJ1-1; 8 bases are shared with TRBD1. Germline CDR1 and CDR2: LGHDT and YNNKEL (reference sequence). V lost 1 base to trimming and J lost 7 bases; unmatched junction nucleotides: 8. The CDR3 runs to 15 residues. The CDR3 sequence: CASSQGGQVLNEAFF. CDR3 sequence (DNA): TGTGCCAGCAGCCAAGGGGGACAGGTACTGAATGAAGCTTTCTTT. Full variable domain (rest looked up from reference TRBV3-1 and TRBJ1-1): DTAVSQTPKYLVTQMGNDKSIKCEQNLGHDTMYWYKQDSKKFLKIMFSYNNKELIINETVPNRFSPKSPDKAHLNLHINSLELGDSAVYFCASSQGGQVLNEAFFGQGTRLTVV.

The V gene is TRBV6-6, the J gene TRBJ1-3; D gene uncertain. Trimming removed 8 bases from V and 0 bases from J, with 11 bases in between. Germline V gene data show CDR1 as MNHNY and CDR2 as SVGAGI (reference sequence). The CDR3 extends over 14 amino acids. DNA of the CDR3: TGTGCCAGCGTTGGAGGGCTCTCTGGAAACACCATATATTTT. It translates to CASVGGLSGNTIYF.